The 21 T cell receptor beta chains below were found in one sample sequenced in a study of T-cell reconstitution after alpha-beta-depleted transplantation in children. Preparation of the TCRbeta library involved a method that used unique molecular identifiers. One entry per CDR3 protein results from TCRdb running MiXCR on the PCR reads. The profile shows hundreds of thousands of distinct CDR3 sequences, under 15% of them singletons. The sample in question was PBMCs, mostly from graft donor cells, obtained 360 days after TCRalphabeta/CD19-depleted stem cell transplant. The receptors were gathered from a male patient between 10 and 17 years old who had a stem cell transplant for acute myeloid leukemia, so the T cells may come from the graft donor.

The sample holds a few counts of this clonotype. This chain joins TRBV19 and TRBJ2-3, with TRBD2 matching over 11 bases. J lost 4 bases, V lost 6 bases, and 12 bases had no gene match. The CDR3 extends over 17 amino acids. In germline, CDR1 is LNHDA, CDR2 SQIVND (reference sequence). CDR3 region: CASSPAVAGGDADTQYF. For the CDR3, the DNA is TGTGCCAGTAGCCCGGCAGTAGCGGGAGGGGATGCAGATACGCAGTATTTT.

The chain joins TRBV5-1 to TRBJ2-7; TRBD1 matches at 7 bases. CDR1 and CDR2 (germline): SGHRS, YFSETQ. After removal of 5 bases from V and 2 bases from J, the junction contained 7 bases not matched to a gene. The CDR3 consists of 14 residues. Here the CDR3 reads CASRSGQDPYEQYF. In DNA, the CDR3 is TGCGCCAGCAGGTCCGGACAGGACCCCTACGAGCAGTACTTC.

The chain carries TRBV29-1 and TRBJ1-4; tentative D call: TRBD1 (5 bases). CDR1 and CDR2 (germline): SQVTM, ANQGSEA. The ends were cut back, 6 bases at V and 1 base at J, with 9 bases in the middle. CDR3 length: 13 amino acids. The CDR3 protein is CSVGGVTNEKLFF. The DNA for the CDR3 is TGCAGCGTGGGGGGGGTAACTAATGAAAAACTGTTTTTT. Variable domain in full (rest from reference TRBV29-1 and TRBJ1-4): SAVISQKPSRDICQRGTSLTIQCQVDSQVTMMFWYRQQPGQSLTLIATANQGSEATYESGFVIDKFPISRPNLTFSTLTVSNMSPEDSSIYLCSVGGVTNEKLFFGSGTQLSVL.

The chain links TRBV7-2 to TRBJ2-5; TRBD2 matches 8 bases. The CDR3 loop spans 15 amino acids. Trimming removed 5 bases from V and 3 bases from J; junction bases left unmatched: 8. Germline CDR1 SGHTA, CDR2 FQGNSA. This CDR3 is CASSPGGGLEETQYF. The CDR3 region has the DNA TGTGCCAGCAGCCCCGGCGGGGGGCTCGAAGAGACCCAGTACTTC.

This clonotype has only a few counts. The chain uses TRBV4-1 and TRBJ2-7; 10 bases are a match to TRBD1. The V and J ends lost 5 bases and 3 bases, in that order; junction bases with no gene match: 10. Germline CDR1 reads MGHRA; CDR2 reads YSYEKL. The CDR3 is 16 residues long. Here the CDR3 DNA reads TGCGCCAGCAGCTTTCAAACCGGGACAGGGGACTACGAGCAGTACTTC. It specifies CASSFQTGTGDYEQYF.

The CDR3 sequence: CASSQGQERPYEQYF. Here the CDR3 DNA reads TGTGCCAGCAGCCAAGGGCAGGAGAGACCTTACGAGCAGTACTTC. The gene calls are TRBV4-2 and TRBJ2-7; D uncertain. In germline, CDR1 is LGHNA, CDR2 YNFKEQ. The CDR3 runs to 15 residues. V shed 1 base and J shed 4 bases, with 14 bases lying between them.

There are many counts of this clonotype. This chain connects TRBV24-1 to TRBJ2-3; 7 positions match TRBD2. Germline CDR1 KGHDR, CDR2 SFDVKD. J lost 1 base, V lost 4 bases, and 4 bases had no gene match. The CDR3 runs to 15 residues. Here the CDR3 reads CATSEWGGGTDTQYF. CDR3 DNA: TGTGCCACCAGTGAATGGGGGGGGGGCACAGATACGCAGTATTTT.

This clonotype was recorded a few times. This rearrangement joins TRBV28 to TRBJ2-4; no clear D gene. CDR1 is MDHEN and CDR2 is SYDVKM in the germline V gene. V lost 6 bases and J lost 7, with 16 bases in between. The CDR3 runs to 14 residues. CDR3 region: CASRFSGMENIQYF. In DNA, the CDR3 is TGTGCCAGCAGATTCTCCGGTATGGAGAACATTCAGTACTTC.

V and J are TRBV6-5 and TRBJ2-7, with D unclear. Germline V gives CDR1 MNHEY, CDR2 SVGAGI. The V and J ends lost 0 bases and 3 bases respectively, with 12 bases between them. This CDR3 spans 15 amino acids. CDR3 loop: CASSYSIDHNYEQYF. CDR3 in DNA: TGTGCCAGCAGTTACTCGATTGACCACAACTACGAGCAGTACTTC.

This clonotype was detected ten times or more. The genes are TRBV10-3 and TRBJ2-7; D is unresolved. Germline V CDR1 and CDR2: ENHRY, SYGVKD. The CDR3 length is 13 residues. The V gene lost 3 bases and the J gene lost 5 bases, with 11 bases spanning the gap. The CDR3 sequence: CAISDTMSHEQYF. In DNA form, the CDR3 reads TGTGCCATCAGTGACACCATGAGCCACGAGCAGTACTTC.

The CDR3 protein is CATHATGSQETQYF. DNA of the CDR3: TGTGCCACTCACGCGACAGGGTCACAAGAGACCCAGTACTTC. V and J are TRBV6-2 or TRBV6-3 and TRBJ2-5; 7 bases fit TRBD1. CDR3 length: 14 amino acids. Germline trimming cut 10 bases from V and 2 bases from J; bases unmatched to any gene: 10. Germline assignment: CDR1 MNHEY and CDR2 SVGEGT.

The chain joins TRBV7-2 to TRBJ2-7; perhaps TRBD2 as D (5 bases). The V gene lost 0 bases and the J gene lost 0 bases, with 12 bases spanning the gap. Germline assignment: CDR1 SGHTA and CDR2 FQGNSA. This CDR3 region has 16 residues. For the CDR3, the DNA is TGTGCCAGCAGCTTAGCGTGGCTAGCCAGCTCCTACGAGCAGTACTTC. Translating it yields CASSLAWLASSYEQYF.

This clonotype came up many times. The chain combines TRBV3-1 with TRBJ2-3; TRBD2 is a possible D gene (6 bases). Per germline, CDR1 LGHDT and CDR2 YNNKEL (reference sequence). The V and J ends lost 2 bases and 0 bases respectively, with 9 bases between them. The length of the CDR3 is 15 residues. DNA for the CDR3: TGTGCCAGCAGCCAATTAGCGGTTAGCACAGATACGCAGTATTTT. It translates to CASSQLAVSTDTQYF.

This clonotype was detected only a few times. V usage is TRBV21-1 and J usage is TRBJ2-2. TRBV21-1 is deemed a pseudogene. The CDR3 sequence is 14 residues long. The CDR3 sequence: CASSKRMGSGELFF. CDR3 DNA: TGTGCCAGCAGCAAAAGGATGGGGTCCGGGGAGCTGTTTTTT.

This clonotype appeared a few times. The chain has TRBV6-1 and TRBJ2-7, with 9 bases lining up with TRBD2. Germline V CDR1 and CDR2: MNHNS, SASEGT. This CDR3 contains 13 residues. The chain's CDR3 is CDPLTSGVYEQYF. The CDR3 DNA reads TGTGACCCGTTGACTAGCGGAGTCTACGAGCAGTACTTC.

In its sample, this clonotype was seen many times. The CDR3 sequence: CASSPGRQRNTEAFF. CDR3 in DNA: TGTGCCAGCAGTCCAGGGAGACAGAGAAACACTGAAGCTTTCTTT. The V and J genes are TRBV12-3 or TRBV12-4 and TRBJ1-1; tentatively, D is TRBD1 (5 bases). The CDR3 extends over 15 amino acids. Trimming pared 5 bases from V and 2 bases from J, leaving 15 bases between.

This clonotype was picked up many times. The chain has TRBV12-3 or TRBV12-4 and TRBJ2-5, with no clear D. V was shortened by 3 bases and J by 5 bases, with 10 bases between the two germline ends. The CDR3 runs to 13 residues. The CDR3 region is CASSFLVVETQYF. CDR3 coding DNA: TGTGCCAGCAGTTTTTTGGTCGTGGAGACCCAGTACTTC.

The gene calls are TRBV7-8 and TRBJ2-1; D gene unclear. The CDR3 extends over 12 amino acids. CDR1 SGHVS and CDR2 FQNEAQ come from the germline V gene. Trimming took off 0 bases at V and 13 bases at J, with 10 bases between the two ends. Written as DNA, the CDR3 is TGTGCCAGCAGCTTAGCCCGACTGGAACAGTTCTTC. Amino acids: CASSLARLEQFF.

This clonotype was seen many times. The gene calls are TRBV10-3 and TRBJ2-3; perhaps TRBD2 as D (5 bases). Germline assignment: CDR1 ENHRY and CDR2 SYGVKD. This CDR3 has 13 residues. Deletions cut 11 bases from V and 2 bases from J, with 14 bases between. The DNA for the CDR3 is TGTGCCGGCCGGGCGGGCTCCACAGATACGCAGTATTTT. Translation: CAGRAGSTDTQYF.

The gene calls are TRBV9 and TRBJ2-3; 9 bases align to TRBD1. The CDR3 sequence is 14 residues long. V was clipped by 5 bases and J by 3 bases; unmatched bases: 4. Germline CDR1 is SGDLS and CDR2 is YYNGEE. The CDR3 here is CASRGQGWTDTQYF. DNA of the CDR3: TGTGCCAGCAGGGGACAGGGTTGGACAGATACGCAGTATTTT. The full variable domain, completed using reference TRBV9 and TRBJ2-3, is DSGVTQTPKHLITATGQRVTLRCSPRSGDLSVYWYQQSLDQGLQFLIQYYNGEERAKGNILERFSAQQFPDLHSELNLSSLELGDSALYFCASRGQGWTDTQYFGPGTRLTVL.

Notes on this clonotype: This may come from a read error, since a much larger clone is one base off. The chain combines TRBV29-1 with TRBJ2-3; D is ambiguous. Germline V gene data show CDR1 as SQVTM and CDR2 as ANQGSEA. V was cut by 7 bases and J by 2 bases, with 13 bases left in between. The CDR3 covers 13 residues. The CDR3 region is CSAKLTNTDTQYF. In DNA, the CDR3 is TGCAGCGCCAAACTCACAAACACAGATACGCAGTATTTT.